The rows below give T cell receptor beta chains drawn from one sample of a study of T cell responses to AZD1222 COVID-19 vaccine. Sequencing was performed with immunoSEQ multiplex PCR; in TCRdb, only in-frame clones are kept and a portion is missing. The sample lists roughly 200,000 clones; approximately 93% were seen once. Material: peripheral blood, obtained 28 days after the second AZD1222 dose. All receptors come from an adult who received the AZD1222 COVID-19 vaccine. Each CDR3 is given with its conserved first and last residue. The D gene is left open where the match is weak. Only some rows state a clone size, as once, few, many or a class for expanded clones.

>16|TRBV21-1|-|-|TRBJ2-2
TGTGCCAGCAGCTCATACACGAAACAGGGGACCGGGGAGCTGTTTTTT
CASSSYTKQGTGELFF
>11|TRBV20-1|-|-|TRBJ1-2
TGCAGTGCTATGGCAGATGCTGGCTACACCTTC
CSAMADAGYTF
>16|TRBV2|-|-|TRBJ2-7
TGTGCCAGCAGACCCCCGGGGGCGGAAAGCTCCTACGAGCAGTACTTC
CASRPPGAESSYEQYF
>15|TRBV6-6|TRBD1|-|TRBJ1-4
TGTGCCAGCAGTTCGTCTACAGGGGGGGATGAAAAACTGTTTTTT
CASSSSTGGDEKLFF
>15|TRBV4-2|TRBD2|-|TRBJ2-7
TGTGCCAGCAGCCAAGATTCGGCGGGAGCCTACGAGCAGTACTTC
CASSQDSAGAYEQYF
>14|TRBV7-9|-|-|TRBJ1-1
TGTGCCAGCAGCTTAGCGTGGGCTGACACTGAAGCTTTCTTT
CASSLAWADTEAFF
>15|TRBV11-2|TRBD1|once|TRBJ1-6
TGTGCCAGCAGCCATTGGGGACAGGTTCATTCACCCCTCCACTTT
CASSHWGQVHSPLHF
>15|TRBV7-2|-|-|TRBJ1-1
TGTGCCAGCAGCTTCTGGCAGGCTCAGAACACTGAAGCTTTCTTT
CASSFWQAQNTEAFF
>13|TRBV6-1|-|-|TRBJ2-7
TGTGCCAGCAGTGACACCCCTGGATACGAGCAGTACTTC
CASSDTPGYEQYF
>11|TRBV29-1|-|-|TRBJ1-1
TGCAGCGCTAAGGATGCGGACGAAGCTTTCTTT
CSAKDADEAFF
>15|TRBV7-2|TRBD1|-|TRBJ1-2
TGTGCCAGCAGCTTAGGAGGGGGCGTCAACTATGGCTACACCTTC
CASSLGGGVNYGYTF
>15|TRBV9|-|-|TRBJ1-4
TGTGCCAGCAGCTATCTGGACACCGCGGGAGAAAAACTGTTTTTT
CASSYLDTAGEKLFF
>16|TRBV19|TRBD1|-|TRBJ1-2
TGTGCCAGTAGTTTAGGACAGGGGGCGTTTCACTATGGCTACACCTTC
CASSLGQGAFHYGYTF
>17|TRBV30|TRBD1|-|TRBJ1-1
TGTGCCTGGAGTGTGACACTCGCGGACAGGGGCTATATTGAAGCTTTCTTT
CAWSVTLADRGYIEAFF
>16|TRBV18|-|-|TRBJ1-5
TGTGCCAGCTCTACCGGGACACTCACTAGCAATCAGCCCCAGCATTTT
CASSTGTLTSNQPQHF
>13|TRBV19|TRBD1|-|TRBJ2-1
TGTGCCAGTAGAAGGACAGGCATCAATGAGCAGTTCTTC
CASRRTGINEQFF
>15|TRBV7-9|-|-|TRBJ1-4
TGTGCCAGCAGTTCTAACACCCGAACTAATGAAAAACTGTTTTTT
CASSSNTRTNEKLFF
>15|TRBV6-2/TRBV6-3|-|-|TRBJ1-5
TGTGCCAGCAGTACAGGACAGCCAGGGAATCAGCCCCAGCATTTT
CASSTGQPGNQPQHF
>15|TRBV3-1/TRBV3-2|TRBD2|-|TRBJ2-1
TGTGCCAGCAGCCAAGATGGTCTAGCGGTCGATGAGCAGTTCTTC
CASSQDGLAVDEQFF
>15|TRBV9|-|once|TRBJ1-2
TGTGCCAGCAGCGCCGGCGAGGGCGCGTACTATGGCTACACCTTC
CASSAGEGAYYGYTF
>14|TRBV18|-|-|TRBJ1-1
TGTGCCAGCTCACAACACAGGCGGGAAACTGAAGCTTTCTTT
CASSQHRRETEAFF
>15|TRBV2|-|-|TRBJ2-2
TGTGCCAGCAGTCCGGAAGGCCTGGGAACCGGGGAGCTGTTTTTT
CASSPEGLGTGELFF
>15|TRBV5-1|TRBD1|-|TRBJ2-2
TGCGCCAGCAGCTACAGGGGGCCCAACACCGGGGAGCTGTTTTTT
CASSYRGPNTGELFF
>12|TRBV12-3/TRBV12-4|-|-|TRBJ2-5
TGTGCCAGCAGCCCCTACCGAGGTACCCAGTACTTC
CASSPYRGTQYF
>13|TRBV5-5|-|-|TRBJ1-1
TGTGCCAGCAGCTTAAGGGGGGACACTGAAGCTTTCTTT
CASSLRGDTEAFF
>15|TRBV9|TRBD2|-|TRBJ2-6
TGTGCCAGCACCCCGGGGGGCTCTGGGGCCAACGTCCTGACTTTC
CASTPGGSGANVLTF
>16|TRBV7-9|-|-|TRBJ1-3
TGTGCCAGCAGCTCGTGGACAGACCCCTCTGGAAACACCATATATTTT
CASSSWTDPSGNTIYF
>15|TRBV7-2|-|-|TRBJ1-1
TGTGCCAGCAGCTTAGATGGACACCCGGAGACTGAAGCTTTCTTT
CASSLDGHPETEAFF
>13|TRBV12-3/TRBV12-4|-|-|TRBJ2-4
TGTGCCAGCAGTACACGGGCCAAAAACATTCAGTACTTC
CASSTRAKNIQYF
>15|TRBV27|-|once|TRBJ1-2
TGTGCCAGCAGTTTTCGAACAGGGACCCCTTGGGGCTACACCTTC
CASSFRTGTPWGYTF
>16|TRBV7-9|-|-|TRBJ1-1
TGTGCCAGCAGCCCCCGGGGGGGGCCGATGAACACTGAAGCTTTCTTT
CASSPRGGPMNTEAFF
>16|TRBV7-9|-|-|TRBJ1-3
TGTGCCAGCAGCTTAGTGGGGCAGATCTCTGGAAACACCATATATTTT
CASSLVGQISGNTIYF
>12|TRBV2|TRBD1|-|TRBJ2-7
TGTGCCTCCGGACAGGGTTCCTACGAGCAGTACTTC
CASGQGSYEQYF
>13|TRBV20-1|-|-|TRBJ1-2
TGCAGTGCTAGTGTAGGTCTCTACTATGGCTACACCTTC
CSASVGLYYGYTF
>16|TRBV7-3|TRBD1|once|TRBJ2-1
TGTGCCAGCAGCTTAATGCCGGGACAGGGTCTGGGTGAGCAGTTCTTC
CASSLMPGQGLGEQFF
>15|TRBV11-2|-|-|TRBJ1-1
TGTGCCAGCAGCTTATCCACCAGATCGAACACTGAAGCTTTCTTT
CASSLSTRSNTEAFF
>13|TRBV7-9|-|-|TRBJ2-3
TGTGCCAGCAGCCCAGCCAATGTTGGGTTCCAGTATTTT
CASSPANVGFQYF
>15|TRBV19|-|-|TRBJ1-5
TGTGCCAGTAGTATGGGGGTCCACGACAATCAGCCCCAGCATTTT
CASSMGVHDNQPQHF
>13|TRBV29-1|-|-|TRBJ1-1
TGCAGCGCCGTAGGCCATTGGAACACTGAAGCTTTCTTT
CSAVGHWNTEAFF
>14|TRBV2|TRBD1|-|TRBJ2-1
TGTGCCAGCACTTGGAGGGACAGGGGCACTGAGCAGTTCTTC
CASTWRDRGTEQFF
>13|TRBV5-6|-|-|TRBJ2-2
TGTGCCAGCACCGGGCCCGGCACCGGGGAGCTGTTTTTT
CASTGPGTGELFF
>13|TRBV12-3/TRBV12-4|-|few|TRBJ1-2
TGTGCCAGCAGTTTAGAGGCCCGTCGAGGCTACACCTTC
CASSLEARRGYTF
>11|TRBV30|-|-|TRBJ1-2
TGTGCCTGGATGGATTACTATGGCTACACCTTC
CAWMDYYGYTF
>15|TRBV5-5|-|-|TRBJ2-3
TGTGCCAGCAGCTTGGTATCCACTAGCACAGATACGCAGTATTTT
CASSLVSTSTDTQYF
>16|TRBV7-9|TRBD1|-|TRBJ2-7
TGTGCCAGCAGCTCCTCAACCGGGACAGGGGCCTACGAGCAGTACTTC
CASSSSTGTGAYEQYF
>15|TRBV18|-|once|TRBJ1-3
TGTGCCAGCTCATCGGACACTCTATCTGGAAACACCATATATTTT
CASSSDTLSGNTIYF
>13|TRBV14|-|-|TRBJ1-2
TGTGCCAGCAGCCCGAGTCTCAACTATGGCTACACCTTC
CASSPSLNYGYTF
>16|TRBV10-3|-|once|TRBJ2-5
TGTGCCATCAGTGAGTCGACCTCGGGTTACCAAGAGACCCAGTACTTC
CAISESTSGYQETQYF
>16|TRBV9|TRBD2|-|TRBJ2-3
TGTGCCAGCAGCGTAGTTGGGCGGGGGGGCACAGATACGCAGTATTTT
CASSVVGRGGTDTQYF
>12|TRBV30|-|-|TRBJ1-2
TGTGCCTGGAGTTCACAGGGTTATGGCTACACCTTC
CAWSSQGYGYTF
>12|TRBV30|-|-|TRBJ1-1
TGTGCCTGGACCCCCGTGGGGACTGAAGCTTTCTTT
CAWTPVGTEAFF
>14|TRBV5-1|-|-|TRBJ1-1
TGCGCCAGCAGCTTGGTGGAGGCAGCCACTGAAGCTTTCTTT
CASSLVEAATEAFF
>16|TRBV21-1|-|-|TRBJ1-6
TGTGCCAGCAGCAAGGACAGGGGACCGTATAATTCACCCCTCCACTTT
CASSKDRGPYNSPLHF
>16|TRBV6-6|TRBD2|once|TRBJ2-1
TGTGCCAGCAGTTACCACGGACTAGCGGGAGGGCCTTGGTCGTTCTTC
CASSYHGLAGGPWSFF
>12|TRBV13|TRBD1|-|TRBJ2-1
TGTGCCAGCAGCACACACAGGGGTGAGCAGTTCTTC
CASSTHRGEQFF
>14|TRBV5-1|TRBD2|-|TRBJ2-7
TGCGCCAGCAGCTTGGGTGGGACTAAGGGCGAGCAGTACTTC
CASSLGGTKGEQYF